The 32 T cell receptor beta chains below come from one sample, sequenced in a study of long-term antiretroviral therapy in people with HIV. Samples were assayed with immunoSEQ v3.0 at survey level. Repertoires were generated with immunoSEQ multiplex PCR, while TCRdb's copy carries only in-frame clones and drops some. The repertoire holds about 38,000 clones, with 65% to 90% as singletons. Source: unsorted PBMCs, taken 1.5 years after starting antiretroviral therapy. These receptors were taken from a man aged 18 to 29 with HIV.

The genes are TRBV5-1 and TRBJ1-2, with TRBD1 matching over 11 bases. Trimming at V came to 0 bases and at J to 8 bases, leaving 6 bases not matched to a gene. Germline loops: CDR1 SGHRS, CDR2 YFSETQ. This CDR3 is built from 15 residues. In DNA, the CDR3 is TGCGCCAGCAGCTTGGTTGGACAGGGGGCAATCGGCTACACCTTC. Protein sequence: CASSLVGQGAIGYTF.

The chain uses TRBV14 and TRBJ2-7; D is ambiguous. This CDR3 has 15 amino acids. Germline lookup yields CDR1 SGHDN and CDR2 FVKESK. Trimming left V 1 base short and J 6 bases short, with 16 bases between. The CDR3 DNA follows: TGTGCCAGCAGCCAAGTGGAAGGTCGGGCAATCGAGCAGTACTTC. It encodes CASSQVEGRAIEQYF.

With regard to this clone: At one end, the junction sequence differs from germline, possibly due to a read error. The CDR3 coding sequence is TGTGCCATAAGTGAGTTAGATACGCAGTATTTT. It codes for CAISELDTQYF. V usage is TRBV10-3 and J usage is TRBJ2-3; D not resolved. The CDR3 is 11 amino acids. Per germline, CDR1 ENHRY and CDR2 SYGVKD.

The CDR3 here is CASSFFGTRKNQPQHF. CDR3 coding DNA: TGTGCCAGCAGTTTCTTCGGGACACGGAAAAATCAGCCCCAGCATTTT. The chain recombines TRBV28 with TRBJ1-5; maybe TRBD1 (6 bases). Germline CDR1 is MDHEN and CDR2 is SYDVKM. The V end lost 3 bases, the J end lost 4 bases, and 16 bases lay between the germline ends. This CDR3 is built from 16 residues. Full variable domain (rest looked up from reference TRBV28 and TRBJ1-5): DVKVTQSSRYLVKRTGEKVFLECVQDMDHENMFWYRQDPGLGLRLIYFSYDVKMKEKGDIPEGYSVSREKKERFSLILESASTNQTSMYLCASSFFGTRKNQPQHFGDGTRLSIL.

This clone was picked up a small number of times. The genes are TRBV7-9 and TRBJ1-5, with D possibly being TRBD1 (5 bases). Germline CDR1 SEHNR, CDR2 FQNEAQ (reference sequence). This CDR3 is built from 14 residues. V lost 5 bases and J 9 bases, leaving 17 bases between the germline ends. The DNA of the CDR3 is TGTGCCAGCAGCCGGAGCGGTACAGGTCGGCCCCAGCATTTT. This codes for CASSRSGTGRPQHF.

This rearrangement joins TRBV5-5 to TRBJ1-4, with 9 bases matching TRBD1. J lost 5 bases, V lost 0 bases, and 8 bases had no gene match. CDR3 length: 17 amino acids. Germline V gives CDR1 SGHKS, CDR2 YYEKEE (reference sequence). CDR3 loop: CASSLATGGVRNEKLFF. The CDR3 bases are TGTGCCAGCAGCTTGGCTACAGGGGGCGTTCGGAATGAAAAACTGTTTTTT.

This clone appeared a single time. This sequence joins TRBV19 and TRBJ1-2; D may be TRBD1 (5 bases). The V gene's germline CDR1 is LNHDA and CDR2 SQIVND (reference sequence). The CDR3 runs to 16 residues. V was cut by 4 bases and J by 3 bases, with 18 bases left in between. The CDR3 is CASSTTTDPRDYGYTF. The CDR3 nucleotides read TGTGCCAGTAGTACCACGACTGACCCCAGGGACTATGGCTACACCTTC.

Here the CDR3 reads CASSPASGAREQFF. For the CDR3, the DNA is TGTGCCAGCAGTCCCGCCTCGGGGGCGCGTGAGCAGTTCTTC. V gene TRBV6-6 combines with J gene TRBJ2-1, with D perhaps assigned TRBD1 or TRBD2 (6 bases each). Germline CDR1 reads MNHNY; CDR2 reads SVGAGI (reference sequence). V was clipped by 5 bases and J by 9 bases, with 17 bases between them. The CDR3 length is 14 residues.

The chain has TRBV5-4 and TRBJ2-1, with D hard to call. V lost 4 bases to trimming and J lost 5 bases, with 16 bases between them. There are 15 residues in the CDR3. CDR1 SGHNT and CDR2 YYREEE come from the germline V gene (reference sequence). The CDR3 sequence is CASSKRNKIDNEQFF. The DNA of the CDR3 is TGTGCCAGCAGCAAAAGAAACAAAATCGACAATGAGCAGTTCTTC. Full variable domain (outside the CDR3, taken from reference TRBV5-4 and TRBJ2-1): ETGVTQSPTHLIKTRGQQVTLRCSSQSGHNTVSWYQQALGQGPQFIFQYYREEENGRGNFPPRFSGLQFPNYSSELNVNALELDDSALYLCASSKRNKIDNEQFFGPGTRLTVL.

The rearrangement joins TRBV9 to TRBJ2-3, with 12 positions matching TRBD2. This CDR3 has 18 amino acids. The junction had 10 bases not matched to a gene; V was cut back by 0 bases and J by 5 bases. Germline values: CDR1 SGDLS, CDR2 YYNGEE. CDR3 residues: CASSVGLAGVVVRDTQYF. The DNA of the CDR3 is TGTGCCAGCAGCGTAGGACTAGCGGGAGTAGTGGTACGAGATACGCAGTATTTT.

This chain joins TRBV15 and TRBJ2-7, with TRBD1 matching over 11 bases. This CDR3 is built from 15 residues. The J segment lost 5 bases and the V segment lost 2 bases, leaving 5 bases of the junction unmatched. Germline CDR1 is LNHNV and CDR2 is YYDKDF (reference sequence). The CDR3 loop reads CATSRPDRGQHEQYF. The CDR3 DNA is TGTGCCACCAGCAGACCGGACAGGGGGCAACACGAGCAGTACTTC.

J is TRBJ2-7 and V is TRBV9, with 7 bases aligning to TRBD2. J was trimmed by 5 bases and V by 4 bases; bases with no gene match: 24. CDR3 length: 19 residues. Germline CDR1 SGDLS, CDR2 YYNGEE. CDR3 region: CASSPLRGGSTGRVHEQYF. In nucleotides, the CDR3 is TGTGCCAGCAGCCCCCTAAGGGGAGGCTCGACTGGGAGGGTCCACGAGCAGTACTTC.

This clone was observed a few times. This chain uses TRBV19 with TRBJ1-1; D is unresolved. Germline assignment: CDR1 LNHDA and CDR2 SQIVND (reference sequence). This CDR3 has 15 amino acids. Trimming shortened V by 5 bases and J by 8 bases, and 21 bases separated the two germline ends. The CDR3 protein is CASSSPTPLGVEAFF. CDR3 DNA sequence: TGTGCCAGTAGTTCCCCGACTCCCTTGGGTGTGGAAGCTTTCTTT.

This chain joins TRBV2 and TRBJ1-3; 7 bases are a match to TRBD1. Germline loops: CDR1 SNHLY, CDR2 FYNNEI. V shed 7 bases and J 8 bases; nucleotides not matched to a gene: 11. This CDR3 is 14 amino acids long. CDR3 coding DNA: TGTGCCAGCACACAGGGGTCGTCGGGGGACACCATATATTTT. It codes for CASTQGSSGDTIYF.

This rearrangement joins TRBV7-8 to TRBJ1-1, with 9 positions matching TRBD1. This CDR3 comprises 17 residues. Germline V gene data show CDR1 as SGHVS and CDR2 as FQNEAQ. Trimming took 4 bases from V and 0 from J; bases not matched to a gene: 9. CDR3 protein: CASSSRQGVTLNTEAFF. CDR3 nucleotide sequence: TGTGCCAGCAGCTCCCGACAGGGGGTCACGCTGAACACTGAAGCTTTCTTT. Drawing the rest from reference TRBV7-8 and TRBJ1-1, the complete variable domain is GAGVSQSPRYKVAKRGQDVALRCDPISGHVSLFWYQQALGQGPEFLTYFQNEAQLDKSGLPSDRFFAERPEGSVSTLKIQRTQQEDSAVYLCASSSRQGVTLNTEAFFGQGTRLTVV.

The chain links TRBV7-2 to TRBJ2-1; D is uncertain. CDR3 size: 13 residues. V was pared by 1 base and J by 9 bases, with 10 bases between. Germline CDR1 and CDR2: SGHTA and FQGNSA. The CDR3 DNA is TGTGCCAGCAGCTTAGTTCCGGCCGGTGAGCAGTTCTTC. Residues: CASSLVPAGEQFF.

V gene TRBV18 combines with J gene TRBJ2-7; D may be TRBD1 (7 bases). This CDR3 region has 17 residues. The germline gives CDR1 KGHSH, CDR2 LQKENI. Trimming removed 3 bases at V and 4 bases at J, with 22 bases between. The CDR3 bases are TGTGCCAGCTCACCCCTGCAGGGGGGAAGCTTCATGTACGAGCAGTACTTC. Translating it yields CASSPLQGGSFMYEQYF.

CDR3 sequence (DNA): TGTGCCACCAGCAGAGATAGTGGGGACCTTAACATTCAGTACTTC. Translation: CATSRDSGDLNIQYF. This chain links TRBV15 with TRBJ2-4; the D gene could be TRBD1 or TRBD2 (5 bases each). CDR3 length: 15 residues. Between the trimmed V and J ends, which lost 0 bases and 7 bases, there was a span of 13 bases. Germline V CDR1 and CDR2: LNHNV, YYDKDF (reference sequence).

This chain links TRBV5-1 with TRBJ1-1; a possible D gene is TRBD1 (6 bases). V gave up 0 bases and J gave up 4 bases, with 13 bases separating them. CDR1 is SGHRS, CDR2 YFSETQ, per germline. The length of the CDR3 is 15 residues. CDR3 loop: CASSLGGGGGTEAFF. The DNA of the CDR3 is TGCGCCAGCAGCTTGGGTGGAGGGGGAGGCACTGAAGCTTTCTTT.

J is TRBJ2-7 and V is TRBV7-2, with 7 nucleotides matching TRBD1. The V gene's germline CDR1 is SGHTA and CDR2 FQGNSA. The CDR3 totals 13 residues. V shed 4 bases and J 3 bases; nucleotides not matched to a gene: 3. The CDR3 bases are TGTGCCAGCAGCTATTACAGGGGCTACGAGCAGTACTTC. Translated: CASSYYRGYEQYF.

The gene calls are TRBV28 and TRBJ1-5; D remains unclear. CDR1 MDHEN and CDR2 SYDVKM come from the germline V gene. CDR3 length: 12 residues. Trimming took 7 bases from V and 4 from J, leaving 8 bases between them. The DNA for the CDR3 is TGTGCCAGCATGGTGGGTAATCAGCCCCAGCATTTT. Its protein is CASMVGNQPQHF.

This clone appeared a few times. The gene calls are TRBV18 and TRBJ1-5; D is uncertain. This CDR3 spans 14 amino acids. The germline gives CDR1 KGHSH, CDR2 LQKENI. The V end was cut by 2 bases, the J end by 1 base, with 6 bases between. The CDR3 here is CASSPGHSNQPQHF. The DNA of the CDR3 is TGTGCCAGCTCACCAGGCCACAGCAATCAGCCCCAGCATTTT.

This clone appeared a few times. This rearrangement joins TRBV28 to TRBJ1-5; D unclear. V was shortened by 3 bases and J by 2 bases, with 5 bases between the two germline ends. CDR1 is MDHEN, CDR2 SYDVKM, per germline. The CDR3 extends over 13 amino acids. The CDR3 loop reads CASSFGRNQPQHF. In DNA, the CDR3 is TGTGCCAGCAGTTTCGGCCGCAATCAGCCCCAGCATTTT. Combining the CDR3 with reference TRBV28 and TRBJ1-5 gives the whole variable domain DVKVTQSSRYLVKRTGEKVFLECVQDMDHENMFWYRQDPGLGLRLIYFSYDVKMKEKGDIPEGYSVSREKKERFSLILESASTNQTSMYLCASSFGRNQPQHFGDGTRLSIL.

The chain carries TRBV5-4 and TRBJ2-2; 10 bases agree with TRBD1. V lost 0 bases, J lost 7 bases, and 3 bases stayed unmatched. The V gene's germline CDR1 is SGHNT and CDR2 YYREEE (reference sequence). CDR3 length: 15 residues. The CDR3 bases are TGTGCCAGCAGCTTGGGACAGGGGGCACTCGGGGAGCTGTTTTTT. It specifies CASSLGQGALGELFF.

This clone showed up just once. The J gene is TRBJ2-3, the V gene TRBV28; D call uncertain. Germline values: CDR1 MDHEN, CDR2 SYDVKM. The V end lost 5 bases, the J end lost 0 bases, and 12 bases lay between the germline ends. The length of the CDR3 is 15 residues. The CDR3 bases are TGTGCCAGCAGTCCCGGTTACTCTAGCACAGATACGCAGTATTTT. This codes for CASSPGYSSTDTQYF.

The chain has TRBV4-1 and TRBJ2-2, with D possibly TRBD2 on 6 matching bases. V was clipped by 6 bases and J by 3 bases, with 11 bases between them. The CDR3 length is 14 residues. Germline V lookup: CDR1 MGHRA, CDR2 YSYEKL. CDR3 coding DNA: TGCGCCAGCAGGTTCGCGGGGCACACCGGGGAGCTGTTTTTT. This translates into CASRFAGHTGELFF.

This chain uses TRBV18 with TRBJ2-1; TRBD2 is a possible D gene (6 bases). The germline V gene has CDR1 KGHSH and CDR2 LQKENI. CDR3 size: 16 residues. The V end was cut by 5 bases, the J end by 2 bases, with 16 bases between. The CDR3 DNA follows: TGTGCCAGCTCAATACCGGGGAGGAGTACCTACAATGAGCAGTTCTTC. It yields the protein CASSIPGRSTYNEQFF.

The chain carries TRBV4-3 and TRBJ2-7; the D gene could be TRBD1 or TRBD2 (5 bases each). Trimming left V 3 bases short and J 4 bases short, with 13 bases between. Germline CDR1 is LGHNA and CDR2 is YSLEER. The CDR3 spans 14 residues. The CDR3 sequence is CASSHGLDTYEQYF. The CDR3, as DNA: TGCGCCAGCAGCCACGGACTGGACACGTACGAGCAGTACTTC.

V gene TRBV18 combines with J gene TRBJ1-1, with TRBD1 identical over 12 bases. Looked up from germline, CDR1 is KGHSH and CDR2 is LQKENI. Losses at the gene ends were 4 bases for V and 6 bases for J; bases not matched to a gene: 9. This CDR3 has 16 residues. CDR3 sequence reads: CASSRGQGAVGSEAFF. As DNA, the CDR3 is TGTGCCAGCTCACGGGGACAGGGGGCCGTGGGGTCTGAAGCTTTCTTT.

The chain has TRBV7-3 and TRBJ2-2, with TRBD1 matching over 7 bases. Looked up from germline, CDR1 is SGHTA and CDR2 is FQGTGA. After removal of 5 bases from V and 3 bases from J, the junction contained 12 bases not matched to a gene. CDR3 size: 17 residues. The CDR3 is CASSATRTGADTGELFF. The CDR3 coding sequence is TGTGCCAGCAGCGCCACACGAACAGGGGCGGACACCGGGGAGCTGTTTTTT.

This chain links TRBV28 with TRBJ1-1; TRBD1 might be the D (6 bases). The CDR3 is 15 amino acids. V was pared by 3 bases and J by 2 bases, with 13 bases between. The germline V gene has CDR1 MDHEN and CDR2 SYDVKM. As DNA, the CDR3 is TGTGCCAGCAGTTTGGGGGCAACGGGAAACACTGAAGCTTTCTTT. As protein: CASSLGATGNTEAFF.

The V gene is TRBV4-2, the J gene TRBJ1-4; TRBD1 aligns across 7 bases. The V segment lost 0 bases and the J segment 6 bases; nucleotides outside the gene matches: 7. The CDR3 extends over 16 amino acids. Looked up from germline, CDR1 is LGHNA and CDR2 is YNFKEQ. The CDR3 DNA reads TGTGCCAGCAGCCAAGATCCGGGACAGTCGTATGAAAAACTGTTTTTT. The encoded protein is CASSQDPGQSYEKLFF.